Sequencing of this T cell receptor (beta chain) was carried out in a study of STAT5B mutations in CD4+ large granular lymphocyte leukemia. General study results and limits: Top patient clones used TRBV06 genes more often: 8/27 versus 2/35 in controls.

Clones were read by immunoSEQ multiplex PCR, and TCRdb kept only the in-frame ones, dropping some. The repertoire has some 29,000 clones, around 80% of them found once; the top ten carry roughly 6.2%. Points on this clone: Its antigen is still unknown.

V was clipped by 1 base and J by 4 bases, with 10 bases between them. This CDR3 spans 14 amino acids. The germline V gene has CDR1 MDHEN and CDR2 SYDVKM. The chain combines TRBV28 with TRBJ1-2; perhaps TRBD1 as D (6 bases). The sequenced material came from CD4+ T cells from blood buffy coats. The sequence was obtained from a human donor in good health. For the CDR3, the DNA is TGTGCCAGCAGTTTATTTCGGGGGGCCTATGGCTACACCTTC. Amino acid sequence: CASSLFRGAYGYTF.